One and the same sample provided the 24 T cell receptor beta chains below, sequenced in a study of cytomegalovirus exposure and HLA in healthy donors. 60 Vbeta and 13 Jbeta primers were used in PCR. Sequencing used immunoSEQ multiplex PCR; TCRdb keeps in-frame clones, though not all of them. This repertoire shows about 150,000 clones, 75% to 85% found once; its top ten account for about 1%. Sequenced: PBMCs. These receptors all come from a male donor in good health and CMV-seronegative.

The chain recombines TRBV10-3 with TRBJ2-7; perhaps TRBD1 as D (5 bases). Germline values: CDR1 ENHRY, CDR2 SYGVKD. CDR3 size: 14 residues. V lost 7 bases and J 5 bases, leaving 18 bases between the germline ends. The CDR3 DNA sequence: TGTGCCATCAACCCTGGCAGGGAAAGGAACGAGCAGTACTTC. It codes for CAINPGRERNEQYF.

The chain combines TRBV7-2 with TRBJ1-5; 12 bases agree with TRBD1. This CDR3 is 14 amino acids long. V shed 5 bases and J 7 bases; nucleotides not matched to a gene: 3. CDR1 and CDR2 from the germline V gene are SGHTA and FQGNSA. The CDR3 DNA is TGTGCCAGCAGCGGAGGGACAGGGGGCCAGCCCCAGCATTTT. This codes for CASSGGTGGQPQHF.

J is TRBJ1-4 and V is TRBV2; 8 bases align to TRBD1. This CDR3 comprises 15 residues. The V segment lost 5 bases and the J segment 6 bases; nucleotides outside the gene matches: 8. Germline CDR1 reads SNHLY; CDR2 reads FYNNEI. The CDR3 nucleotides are TGTGCCAGCAGTTCTCAGGGGGCGAAAGATGAAAAACTGTTTTTT. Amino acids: CASSSQGAKDEKLFF. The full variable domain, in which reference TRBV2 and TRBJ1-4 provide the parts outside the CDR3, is EPEVTQTPSHQVTQMGQEVILRCVPISNHLYFYWYRQILGQKVEFLVSFYNNEISEKSEIFDDQFSVERPDGSNFTLKIRSTKLEDSAMYFCASSSQGAKDEKLFFGSGTQLSVL.

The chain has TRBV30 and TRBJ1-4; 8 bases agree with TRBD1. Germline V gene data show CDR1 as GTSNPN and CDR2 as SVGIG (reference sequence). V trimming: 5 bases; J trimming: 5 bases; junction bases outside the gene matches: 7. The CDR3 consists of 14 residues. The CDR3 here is CAWELTGGNEKLFF. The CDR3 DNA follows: TGTGCCTGGGAACTAACAGGGGGGAATGAAAAACTGTTTTTT.

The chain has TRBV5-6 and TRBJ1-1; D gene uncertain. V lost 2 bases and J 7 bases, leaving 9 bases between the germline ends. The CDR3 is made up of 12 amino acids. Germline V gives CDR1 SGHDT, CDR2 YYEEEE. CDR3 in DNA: TGTGCCAGCAGCTTTGGGAGAGGTGAAGCTTTCTTT. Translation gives CASSFGRGEAFF. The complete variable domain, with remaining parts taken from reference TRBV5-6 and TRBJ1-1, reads DAGVTQSPTHLIKTRGQQVTLRCSPKSGHDTVSWYQQALGQGPQFIFQYYEEEERQRGNFPDRFSGHQFPNYSSELNVNALLLGDSALYLCASSFGRGEAFFGQGTRLTVV.

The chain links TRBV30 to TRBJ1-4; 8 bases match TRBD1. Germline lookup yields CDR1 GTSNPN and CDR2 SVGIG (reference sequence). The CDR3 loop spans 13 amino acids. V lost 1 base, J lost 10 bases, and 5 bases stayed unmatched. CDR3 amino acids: CAWSEGQGGKLFF. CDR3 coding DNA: TGTGCCTGGAGTGAAGGACAGGGAGGAAAACTGTTTTTT.

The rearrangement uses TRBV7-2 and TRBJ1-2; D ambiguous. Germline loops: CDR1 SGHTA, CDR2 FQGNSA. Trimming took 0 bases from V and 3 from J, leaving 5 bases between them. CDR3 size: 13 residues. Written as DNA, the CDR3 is TGTGCCAGCAGCTTAGCGGCGGACTATGGCTACACCTTC. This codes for CASSLAADYGYTF. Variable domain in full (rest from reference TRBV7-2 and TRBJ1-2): GAGVSQSPSNKVTEKGKDVELRCDPISGHTALYWYRQSLGQGLEFLIYFQGNSAPDKSGLPSDRFSAERTGGSVSTLTIQRTQQEDSAVYLCASSLAADYGYTFGSGTRLTVV.

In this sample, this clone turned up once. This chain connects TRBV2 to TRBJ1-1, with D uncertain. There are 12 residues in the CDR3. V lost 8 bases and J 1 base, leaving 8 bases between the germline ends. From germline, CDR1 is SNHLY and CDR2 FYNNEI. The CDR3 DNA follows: TGTGCCAGCTGTGCCCAGAACACTGAAGCTTTCTTT. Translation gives CASCAQNTEAFF.

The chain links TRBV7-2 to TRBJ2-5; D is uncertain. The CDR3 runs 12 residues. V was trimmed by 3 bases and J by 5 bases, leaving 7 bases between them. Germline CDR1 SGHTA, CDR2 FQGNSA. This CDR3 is CASSLMRETQYF. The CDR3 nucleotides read TGTGCCAGCAGCTTGATGCGGGAGACCCAGTACTTC.

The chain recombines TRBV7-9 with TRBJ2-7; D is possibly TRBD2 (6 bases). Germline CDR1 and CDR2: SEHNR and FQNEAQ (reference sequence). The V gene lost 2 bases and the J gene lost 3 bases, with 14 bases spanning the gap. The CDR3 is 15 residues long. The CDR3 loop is CASSLSGGAVYEQYF. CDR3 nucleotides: TGTGCCAGCAGCTTAAGTGGAGGGGCTGTCTACGAGCAGTACTTC.

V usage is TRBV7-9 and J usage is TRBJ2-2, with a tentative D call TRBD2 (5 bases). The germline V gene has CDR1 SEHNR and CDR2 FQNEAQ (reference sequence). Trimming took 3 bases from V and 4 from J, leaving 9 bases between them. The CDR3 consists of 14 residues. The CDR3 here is CASSFRAGTGELFF. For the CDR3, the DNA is TGTGCCAGCAGCTTCCGGGCGGGCACCGGGGAGCTGTTTTTT.

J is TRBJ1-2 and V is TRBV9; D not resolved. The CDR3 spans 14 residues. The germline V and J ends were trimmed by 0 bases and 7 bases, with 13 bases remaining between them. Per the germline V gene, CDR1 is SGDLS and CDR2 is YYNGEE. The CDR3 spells CASSVGWIGGGYTF. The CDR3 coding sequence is TGTGCCAGCAGCGTAGGCTGGATAGGCGGTGGCTACACCTTC.

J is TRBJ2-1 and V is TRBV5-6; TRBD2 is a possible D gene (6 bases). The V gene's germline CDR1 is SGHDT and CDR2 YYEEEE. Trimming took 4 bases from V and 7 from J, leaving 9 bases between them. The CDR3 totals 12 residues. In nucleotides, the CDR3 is TGTGCCAGCAGCCTGACTAGGAATGAGCAGTTCTTC. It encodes CASSLTRNEQFF.

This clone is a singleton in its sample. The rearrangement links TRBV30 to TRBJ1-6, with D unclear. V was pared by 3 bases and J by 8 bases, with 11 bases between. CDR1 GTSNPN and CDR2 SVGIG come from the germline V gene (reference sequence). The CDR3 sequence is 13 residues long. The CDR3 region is CAWSPGPDSPLHF. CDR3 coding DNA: TGTGCCTGGAGCCCAGGTCCGGATTCACCCCTCCACTTT. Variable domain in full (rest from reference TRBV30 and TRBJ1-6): SQTIHQWPATLVQPVGSPLSLECTVEGTSNPNLYWYRQAAGRGLQLLFYSVGIGQISSEVPQNLSASRPQDRQFILSSKKLLLSDSGFYLCAWSPGPDSPLHFGNGTRLTVT.

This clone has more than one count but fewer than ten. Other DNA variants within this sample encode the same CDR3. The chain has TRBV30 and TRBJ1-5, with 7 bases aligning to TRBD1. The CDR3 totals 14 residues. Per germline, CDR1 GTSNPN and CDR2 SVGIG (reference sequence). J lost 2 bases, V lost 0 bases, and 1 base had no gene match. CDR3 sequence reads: CAWSVTGGNQPQHF. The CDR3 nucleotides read TGTGCCTGGAGTGTAACAGGGGGCAATCAGCCCCAGCATTTT.

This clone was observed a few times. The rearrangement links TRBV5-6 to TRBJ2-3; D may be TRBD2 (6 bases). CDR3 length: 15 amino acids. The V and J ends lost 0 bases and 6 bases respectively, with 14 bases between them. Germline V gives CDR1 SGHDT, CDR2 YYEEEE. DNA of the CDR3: TGTGCCAGCAGCTTGGTGGGGGGTCGGACGGATACGCAGTATTTT. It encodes CASSLVGGRTDTQYF.

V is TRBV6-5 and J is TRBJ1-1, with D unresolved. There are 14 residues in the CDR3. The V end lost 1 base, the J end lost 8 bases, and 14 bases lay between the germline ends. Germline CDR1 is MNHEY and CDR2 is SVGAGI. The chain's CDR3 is CASSYYRGGGEAFF. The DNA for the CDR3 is TGTGCCAGCAGTTACTATCGGGGTGGTGGGGAAGCTTTCTTT.

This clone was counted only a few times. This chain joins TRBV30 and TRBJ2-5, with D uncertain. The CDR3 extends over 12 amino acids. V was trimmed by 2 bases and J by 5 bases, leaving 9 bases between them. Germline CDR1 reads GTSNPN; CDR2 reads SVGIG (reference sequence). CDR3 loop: CAWSPIRETQYF. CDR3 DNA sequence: TGTGCCTGGAGTCCCATTCGGGAGACCCAGTACTTC. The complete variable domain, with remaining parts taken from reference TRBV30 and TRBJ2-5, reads SQTIHQWPATLVQPVGSPLSLECTVEGTSNPNLYWYRQAAGRGLQLLFYSVGIGQISSEVPQNLSASRPQDRQFILSSKKLLLSDSGFYLCAWSPIRETQYFGPGTRLLVL.

CDR3 region: CASSILGGGGYEQYF. Written as DNA, the CDR3 is TGTGCCAGTAGTATTCTGGGCGGGGGAGGATACGAGCAGTACTTC. The chain couples TRBV19 to TRBJ2-5; 7 nucleotides align to TRBD2. The J call is in doubt because the DNA end fits TRBJ2-7 better. The germline CDR1 and CDR2 sequences are LNHDA and SQIVND (reference sequence). The CDR3 has 15 amino acids.

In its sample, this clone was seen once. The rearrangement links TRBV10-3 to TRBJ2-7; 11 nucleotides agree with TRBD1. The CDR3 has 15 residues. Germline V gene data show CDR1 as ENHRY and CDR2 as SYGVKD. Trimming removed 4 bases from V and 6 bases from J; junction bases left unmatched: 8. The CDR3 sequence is CAISAFRDRGFEQYF. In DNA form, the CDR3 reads TGTGCCATCAGTGCGTTCCGGGACAGGGGGTTCGAGCAGTACTTC.

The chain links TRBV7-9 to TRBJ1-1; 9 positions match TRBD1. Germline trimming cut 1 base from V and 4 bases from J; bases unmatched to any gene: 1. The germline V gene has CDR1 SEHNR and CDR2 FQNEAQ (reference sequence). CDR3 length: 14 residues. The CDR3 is CASSLVTGGTEAFF. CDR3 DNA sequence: TGTGCCAGCAGCTTAGTGACAGGGGGCACTGAAGCTTTCTTT.

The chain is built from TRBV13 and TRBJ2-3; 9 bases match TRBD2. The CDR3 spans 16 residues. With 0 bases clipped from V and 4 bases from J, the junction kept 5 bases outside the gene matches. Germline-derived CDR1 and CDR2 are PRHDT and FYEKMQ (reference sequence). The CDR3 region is CASSLGAGGQPDTQYF. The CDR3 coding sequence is TGTGCCAGCAGCTTAGGTGCGGGGGGGCAGCCAGATACGCAGTATTTT. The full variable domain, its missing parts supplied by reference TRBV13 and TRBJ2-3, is AAGVIQSPRHLIKEKRETATLKCYPIPRHDTVYWYQQGPGQDPQFLISFYEKMQSDKGSIPDRFSAQQFSDYHSELNMSSLELGDSALYFCASSLGAGGQPDTQYFGPGTRLTVL.

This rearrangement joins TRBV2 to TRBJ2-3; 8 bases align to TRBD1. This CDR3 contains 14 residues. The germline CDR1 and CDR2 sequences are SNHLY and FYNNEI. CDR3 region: CSTRAGGLSDTQYF. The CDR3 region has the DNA TGTTCCACTCGGGCAGGGGGCCTGTCCGATACGCAGTATTTT.

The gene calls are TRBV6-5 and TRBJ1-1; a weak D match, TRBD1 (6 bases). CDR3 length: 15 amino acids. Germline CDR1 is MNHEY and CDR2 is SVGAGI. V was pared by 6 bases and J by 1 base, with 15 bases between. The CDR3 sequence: CASSPWAGANTEAFF. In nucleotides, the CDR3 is TGTGCCAGCAGCCCTTGGGCGGGGGCGAACACTGAAGCTTTCTTT.